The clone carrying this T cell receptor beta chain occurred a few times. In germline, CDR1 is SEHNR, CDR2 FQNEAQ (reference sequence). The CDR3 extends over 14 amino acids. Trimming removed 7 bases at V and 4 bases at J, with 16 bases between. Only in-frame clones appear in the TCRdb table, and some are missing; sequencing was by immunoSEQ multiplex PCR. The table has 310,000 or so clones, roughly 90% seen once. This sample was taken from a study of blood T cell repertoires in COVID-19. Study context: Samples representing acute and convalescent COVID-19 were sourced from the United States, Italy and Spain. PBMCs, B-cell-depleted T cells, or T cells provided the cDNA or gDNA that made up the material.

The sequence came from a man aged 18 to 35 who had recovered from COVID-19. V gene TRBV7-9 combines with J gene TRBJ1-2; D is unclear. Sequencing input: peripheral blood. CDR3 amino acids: CASKFSDAGYGYTF. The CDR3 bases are TGTGCCAGCAAATTCAGCGACGCCGGCTATGGCTACACCTTC.